Below are 19 T cell receptor beta chains sequenced from a single sample in a study of blood T cell repertoires in COVID-19. Libraries were prepared by immunoSEQ multiplex PCR; TCRdb keeps only in-frame clonotypes and omits some of them. Altogether around 130,000 clones are present, under 85% being singletons, with the ten largest covering roughly an eighth. The sequenced sample was peripheral blood. The source is a woman aged 55-75 years with acute or convalescent COVID-19.

The V gene is TRBV5-4, the J gene TRBJ1-2, with 7 positions matching TRBD1. Germline CDR1 SGHNT, CDR2 YYREEE (reference sequence). The CDR3 consists of 15 residues. V was pared by 4 bases and J by 7 bases, with 13 bases of the junction left unmatched. CDR3 coding DNA: TGTGCCAGCAGCATAAACACAGGGGCTCCGAGTGGCTACACCTTC. This sequence encodes CASSINTGAPSGYTF.

The chain employs TRBV3-1 (or the pseudogene TRBV3-2) and TRBJ1-6; unclear D gene. This CDR3 spans 15 amino acids. V was trimmed by 1 base and J by 7 bases, leaving 11 bases between them. The germline V gene encodes CDR1 LGHDT and CDR2 YNNKEL (reference sequence). The CDR3 coding sequence is TGTGCCAGCAGCCAAGTGCGGGCAGAGAATTCACCCCTCCACTTT. Translated, it gives CASSQVRAENSPLHF.

The chain uses TRBV9 and TRBJ1-5; D is possibly TRBD1 (6 bases). Trimming cost V 0 bases and J 0 bases, with 10 bases left between them. The germline V gene has CDR1 SGDLS and CDR2 YYNGEE. This CDR3 has 16 amino acids. Written as DNA, the CDR3 is TGTGCCAGCAGCGTAGAAGGGGGGGATAGCAATCAGCCCCAGCATTTT. Amino acid sequence: CASSVEGGDSNQPQHF.

This clone came up once. The chain recombines TRBV6-5 with TRBJ1-2, with a tentative D call TRBD1 (6 bases). Germline CDR1 and CDR2: MNHEY and SVGAGI. The CDR3 extends over 13 amino acids. With 5 bases removed from V and 3 bases from J, the gap between germline ends came to 10 bases. The CDR3 DNA is TGTGCCAGCAGTACACAGGGAGACTATGGCTACACCTTC. Encoded protein: CASSTQGDYGYTF.

The gene calls are TRBV24-1 and TRBJ1-2; D not certain. The V gene lost 8 bases and the J gene lost 6 bases, with 21 bases spanning the gap. The germline V gene encodes CDR1 KGHDR and CDR2 SFDVKD. There are 15 residues in the CDR3. The CDR3 DNA sequence: TGTGCCACCATCCGTCCGAGGGCTCGTGCTGATGGCTACACCTTC. Its protein product is CATIRPRARADGYTF.

This chain links TRBV19 with TRBJ1-2; 7 nucleotides agree with TRBD1. Germline lookup yields CDR1 LNHDA and CDR2 SQIVND (reference sequence). With 5 bases clipped from V and 6 bases from J, the junction kept 3 bases outside the gene matches. The length of the CDR3 is 12 residues. CDR3 loop: CASSDREHGYTF. In DNA form, the CDR3 reads TGTGCCAGTAGTGACAGGGAACATGGCTACACCTTC.

The chain has TRBV7-6 and TRBJ1-1; 8 bases match TRBD1. The length of the CDR3 is 15 residues. The germline V gene encodes CDR1 SGHVS and CDR2 FNYEAQ. After removal of 1 base from V and 5 bases from J, the junction contained 6 bases not matched to a gene. The CDR3 is CASSLVGQGATEAFF. The CDR3, as DNA: TGTGCCAGCAGCTTAGTTGGCCAGGGGGCTACTGAAGCTTTCTTT.

This clone came up a few times. This chain joins TRBV5-5 and TRBJ1-2; tentative D call: TRBD1 (5 bases). V gave up 3 bases and J gave up 1 base, with 10 bases separating them. Germline lookup yields CDR1 SGHKS and CDR2 YYEKEE (reference sequence). The CDR3 extends over 14 amino acids. CDR3 loop: CASSSGQVNYGYTF. The CDR3 nucleotides read TGTGCCAGCAGCTCTGGACAAGTTAACTATGGCTACACCTTC.

The J gene is TRBJ1-2, the V gene TRBV10-3; D perhaps matches TRBD1 (6 bases). V lost 11 bases, J lost 6 bases, and 13 bases lay in between. Germline V CDR1 and CDR2: ENHRY, SYGVKD. The CDR3 is made up of 11 amino acids. The chain's CDR3 is CAFQGINGYTF. The DNA of the CDR3 is TGTGCCTTCCAGGGGATTAATGGCTACACCTTC.

DNA of the CDR3: TGTGCCAGGGGCCTTAATGAAAAACTGTTTTTT. Its translation: CARGLNEKLFF. The V and J genes are TRBV2 and TRBJ1-4; D is uncertain. Deletions cut 9 bases from V and 4 bases from J, with 6 bases between. The germline gives CDR1 SNHLY, CDR2 FYNNEI. CDR3 size: 11 residues.

Only a few counts were recorded for this clone. The V gene is TRBV5-1, the J gene TRBJ1-5; no clear D gene. Germline CDR1 SGHRS, CDR2 YFSETQ. CDR3 length: 13 residues. V lost 4 bases and J 4 bases, leaving 9 bases between the germline ends. Written as DNA, the CDR3 is TGCGCCAGCAGCCTCGAGCTTAATCAGCCCCAGCATTTT. It encodes CASSLELNQPQHF.

This clone has more than one count but fewer than ten. The rearrangement links TRBV5-1 to TRBJ2-2; TRBD2 matches 8 bases. With 0 bases clipped from V and 0 bases from J, the junction kept 7 bases outside the gene matches. Looked up from germline, CDR1 is SGHRS and CDR2 is YFSETQ. This CDR3 is built from 18 residues. The CDR3, as DNA: TGCGCCAGCAGCTTGGTGCCAGCGGGGGCCGCGAACACCGGGGAGCTGTTTTTT. Its translation: CASSLVPAGAANTGELFF.

This clone was detected only once. The J gene is TRBJ2-1, the V gene TRBV2; TRBD2 matches 8 bases. Trimming cost V 6 bases and J 6 bases; bases outside gene matches: 10. CDR3 length: 15 residues. Germline CDR1 is SNHLY and CDR2 is FYNNEI. This chain's CDR3 is CASREDERGFNEQFF. In DNA form, the CDR3 reads TGTGCCAGCAGAGAGGACGAGCGGGGGTTCAATGAGCAGTTCTTC.

This chain connects TRBV3-1 (or the pseudogene TRBV3-2) to TRBJ2-3; 7 bases line up with TRBD1. Germline-derived CDR1 and CDR2 are LGHDT and YNNKEL (reference sequence). The CDR3 length is 13 residues. Trimming took 6 bases from V and 1 from J; bases not matched to a gene: 1. Here the CDR3 reads CASRTGGTDTQYF. In DNA form, the CDR3 reads TGTGCCAGCAGAACAGGGGGCACAGATACGCAGTATTTT.

The chain carries TRBV5-6 and TRBJ2-5; possible D gene TRBD2, 6 bases. The CDR3 is 14 amino acids. Germline V lookup: CDR1 SGHDT, CDR2 YYEEEE. Deletions cut 2 bases from V and 5 bases from J, with 13 bases between. CDR3 nucleotides: TGTGCCAGCAGCTTTTACCTAGCGAAGGAGACCCAGTACTTC. It encodes CASSFYLAKETQYF.

The rearrangement uses TRBV11-3 and TRBJ2-5, with a possible D match to TRBD2 (5 bases). The CDR3 runs 18 residues. CDR1 is SGHNT, CDR2 YENEEA, per germline. Trimming took off 5 bases at V and 5 bases at J, with 27 bases between the two ends. This CDR3 is CASSHSPAVGSPAETQYF. The CDR3 DNA reads TGTGCCAGCAGCCACTCACCAGCGGTAGGATCCCCGGCGGAGACCCAGTACTTC.

The gene calls are TRBV27 and TRBJ1-1; no firm D call. CDR1 and CDR2 (germline): MNHEY, SMNVEV (reference sequence). The CDR3 consists of 13 residues. Trimming stripped 4 bases from V and 3 bases from J, with 9 bases between. CDR3 in DNA: TGTGCCAGCAGTTGGAGGGTTGACACTGAAGCTTTCTTT. Protein sequence: CASSWRVDTEAFF.

CDR3 residues: CASSLSGGQGVTGELFF. The CDR3 region has the DNA TGCGCCAGCAGCTTGTCCGGGGGACAGGGGGTGACCGGGGAGCTGTTTTTT. This rearrangement joins TRBV5-1 to TRBJ2-2; 11 bases line up with TRBD1. J lost 5 bases, V lost 1 base, and 7 bases had no gene match. This CDR3 spans 17 amino acids. CDR1 and CDR2 (germline): SGHRS, YFSETQ.

This chain uses TRBV4-1 with TRBJ1-1, with 7 bases aligning to TRBD1. The trim removed 4 bases at V and 0 bases at J, leaving 5 bases unmatched. This CDR3 is 15 amino acids long. Per the germline V gene, CDR1 is MGHRA and CDR2 is YSYEKL. CDR3 nucleotide sequence: TGCGCCAGCAGCCGGGACAGCTTCATGAACACTGAAGCTTTCTTT. Residues: CASSRDSFMNTEAFF.